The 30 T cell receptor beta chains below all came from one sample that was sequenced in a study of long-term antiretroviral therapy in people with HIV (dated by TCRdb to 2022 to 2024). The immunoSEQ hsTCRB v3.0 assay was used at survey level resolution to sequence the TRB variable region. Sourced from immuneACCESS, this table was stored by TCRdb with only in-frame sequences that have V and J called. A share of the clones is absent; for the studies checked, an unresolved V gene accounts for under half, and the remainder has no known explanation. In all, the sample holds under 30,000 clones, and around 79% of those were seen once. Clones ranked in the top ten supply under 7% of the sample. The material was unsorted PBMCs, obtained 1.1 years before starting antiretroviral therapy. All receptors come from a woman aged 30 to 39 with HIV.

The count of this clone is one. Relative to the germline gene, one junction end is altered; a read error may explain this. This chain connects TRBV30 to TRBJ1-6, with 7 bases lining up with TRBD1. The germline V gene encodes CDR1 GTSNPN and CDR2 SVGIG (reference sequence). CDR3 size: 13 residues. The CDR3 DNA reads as TGTGCCCGGAGTCGACAGGGAGAATCACCCCTCCACTTT. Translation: CARSRQGESPLHF.

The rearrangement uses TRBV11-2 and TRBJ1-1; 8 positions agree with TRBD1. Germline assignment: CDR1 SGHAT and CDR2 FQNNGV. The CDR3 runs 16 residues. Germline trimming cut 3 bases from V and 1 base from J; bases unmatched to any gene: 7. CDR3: CASSFLTGATNTEAFF. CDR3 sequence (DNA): TGTGCCAGCAGCTTCCTGACAGGGGCGACGAACACTGAAGCTTTCTTT.

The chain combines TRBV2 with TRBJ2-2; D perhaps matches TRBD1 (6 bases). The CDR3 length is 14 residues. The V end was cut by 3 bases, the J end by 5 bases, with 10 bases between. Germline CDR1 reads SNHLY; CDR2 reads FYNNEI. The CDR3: CASSEARGTGELFF. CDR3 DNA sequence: TGTGCCAGCAGTGAGGCTAGGGGGACCGGGGAGCTGTTTTTT.

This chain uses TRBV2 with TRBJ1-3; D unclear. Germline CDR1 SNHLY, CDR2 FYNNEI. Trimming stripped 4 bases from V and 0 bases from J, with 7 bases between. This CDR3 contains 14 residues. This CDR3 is CASSVGVSGNTIYF. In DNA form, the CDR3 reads TGTGCCAGCAGTGTAGGAGTCTCTGGAAACACCATATATTTT.

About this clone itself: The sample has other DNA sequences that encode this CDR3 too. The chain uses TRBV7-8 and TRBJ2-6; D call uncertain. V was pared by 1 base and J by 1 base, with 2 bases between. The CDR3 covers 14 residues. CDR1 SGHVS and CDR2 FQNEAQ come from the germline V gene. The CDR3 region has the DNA TGTGCCAGCAGCTTAGGGTCTGGGGCCAACGTCCTGACTTTC. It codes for CASSLGSGANVLTF.

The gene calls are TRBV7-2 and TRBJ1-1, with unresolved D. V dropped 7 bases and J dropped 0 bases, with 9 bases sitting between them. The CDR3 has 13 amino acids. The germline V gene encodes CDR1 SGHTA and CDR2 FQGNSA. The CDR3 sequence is CASNGYMNTEAFF. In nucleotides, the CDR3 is TGTGCCAGCAACGGCTACATGAACACTGAAGCTTTCTTT.

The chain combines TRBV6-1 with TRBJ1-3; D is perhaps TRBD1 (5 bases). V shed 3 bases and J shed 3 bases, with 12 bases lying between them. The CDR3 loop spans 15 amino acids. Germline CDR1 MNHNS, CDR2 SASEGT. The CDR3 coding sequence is TGTGCCAGCAGTGAGGCGACAGTCGGTGGAAACACCATATATTTT. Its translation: CASSEATVGGNTIYF.

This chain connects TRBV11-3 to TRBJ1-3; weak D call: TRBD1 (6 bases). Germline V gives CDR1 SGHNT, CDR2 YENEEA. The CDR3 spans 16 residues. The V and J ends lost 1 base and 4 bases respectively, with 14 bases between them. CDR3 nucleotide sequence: TGTGCCAGCAGCTTAGCCCCCCGGCAGGGGGGAAACACCATATATTTT. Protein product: CASSLAPRQGGNTIYF.

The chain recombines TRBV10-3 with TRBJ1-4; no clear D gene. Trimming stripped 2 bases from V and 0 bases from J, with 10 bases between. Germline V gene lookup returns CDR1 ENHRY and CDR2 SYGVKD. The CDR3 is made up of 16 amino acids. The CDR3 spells CAISELGTATNEKLFF. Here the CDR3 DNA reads TGTGCCATCAGTGAGCTTGGAACTGCAACTAATGAAAAACTGTTTTTT.

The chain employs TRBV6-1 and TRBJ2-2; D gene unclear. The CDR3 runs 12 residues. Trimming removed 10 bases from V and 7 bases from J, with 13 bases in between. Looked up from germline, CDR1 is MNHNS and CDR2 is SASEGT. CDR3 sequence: CATPRGDGELFF. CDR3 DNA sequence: TGTGCCACTCCGAGAGGAGACGGGGAGCTGTTTTTT.

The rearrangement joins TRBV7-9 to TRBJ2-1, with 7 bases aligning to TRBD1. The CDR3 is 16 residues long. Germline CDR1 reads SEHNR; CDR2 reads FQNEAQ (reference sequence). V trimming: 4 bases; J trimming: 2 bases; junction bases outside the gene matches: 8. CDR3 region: CASSSTGAKPYNEQFF. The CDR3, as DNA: TGTGCCAGCAGCTCCACAGGGGCGAAACCCTACAATGAGCAGTTCTTC.

CDR3 in DNA: TGTGCCAGCAGCGTCGGACCGCACTACGAGCAGTACGTC. Its protein is CASSVGPHYEQYV. The chain has TRBV7-6 and TRBJ2-7; the D is unclear. Germline CDR1 SGHVS, CDR2 FNYEAQ. The CDR3 runs to 13 residues. V was cut by 5 bases and J by 3 bases, with 11 bases left in between.

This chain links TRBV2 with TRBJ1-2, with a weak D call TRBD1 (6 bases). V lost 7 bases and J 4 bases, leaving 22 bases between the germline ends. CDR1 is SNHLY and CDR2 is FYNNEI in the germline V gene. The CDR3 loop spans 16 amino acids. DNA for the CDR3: TGTGCCAGCACCATGAATTGGGGGCCGGCCACCTATGGCTACACCTTC. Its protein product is CASTMNWGPATYGYTF.

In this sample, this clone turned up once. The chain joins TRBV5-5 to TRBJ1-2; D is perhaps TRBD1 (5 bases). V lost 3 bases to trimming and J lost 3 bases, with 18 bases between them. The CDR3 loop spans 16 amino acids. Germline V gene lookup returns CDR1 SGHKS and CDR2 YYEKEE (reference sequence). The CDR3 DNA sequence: TGTGCCAGCAGCTCGGGCTTTCGGGGGAGGGACTATGGCTACACCTTC. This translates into CASSSGFRGRDYGYTF.

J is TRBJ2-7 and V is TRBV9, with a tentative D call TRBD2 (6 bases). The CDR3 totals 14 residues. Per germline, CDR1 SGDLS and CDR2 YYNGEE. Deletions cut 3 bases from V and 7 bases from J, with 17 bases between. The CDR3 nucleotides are TGTGCCAGCAGCGCCACACCAGGGACTTTAGAGCAGTACTTC. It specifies CASSATPGTLEQYF.

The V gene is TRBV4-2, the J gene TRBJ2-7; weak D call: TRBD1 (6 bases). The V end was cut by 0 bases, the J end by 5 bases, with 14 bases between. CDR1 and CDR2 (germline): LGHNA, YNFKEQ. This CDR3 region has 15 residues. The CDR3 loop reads CASSQDRRGAHEQYF. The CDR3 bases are TGTGCCAGCAGCCAAGATCGCAGGGGAGCCCACGAGCAGTACTTC.

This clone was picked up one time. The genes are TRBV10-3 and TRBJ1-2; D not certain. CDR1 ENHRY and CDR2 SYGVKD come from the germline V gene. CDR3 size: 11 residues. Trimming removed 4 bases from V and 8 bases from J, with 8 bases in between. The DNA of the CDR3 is TGTGCCATCAGTGGAAGGCACGGCTACACCTTC. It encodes CAISGRHGYTF.

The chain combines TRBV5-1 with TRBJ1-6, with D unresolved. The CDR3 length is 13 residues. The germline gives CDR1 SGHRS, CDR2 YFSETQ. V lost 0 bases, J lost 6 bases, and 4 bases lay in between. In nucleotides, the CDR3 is TGCGCCAGCAGCTTGGTTGCTAATTCACCCCTCCACTTT. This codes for CASSLVANSPLHF.

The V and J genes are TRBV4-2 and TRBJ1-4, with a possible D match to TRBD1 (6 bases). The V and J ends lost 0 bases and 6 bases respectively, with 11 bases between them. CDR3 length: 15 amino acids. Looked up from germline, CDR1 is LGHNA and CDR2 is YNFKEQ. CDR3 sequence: CASSQDGGQDEKLFF. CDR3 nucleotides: TGTGCCAGCAGCCAAGACGGGGGCCAAGATGAAAAACTGTTTTTT.

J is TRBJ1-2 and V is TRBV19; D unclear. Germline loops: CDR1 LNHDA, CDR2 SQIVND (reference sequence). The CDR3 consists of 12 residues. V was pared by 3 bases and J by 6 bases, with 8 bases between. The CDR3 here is CASSISRNGYTF. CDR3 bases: TGTGCCAGTAGTATCTCTAGGAATGGCTACACCTTC. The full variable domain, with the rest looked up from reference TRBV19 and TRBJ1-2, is DGGITQSPKYLFRKEGQNVTLSCEQNLNHDAMYWYRQDPGQGLRLIYYSQIVNDFQKGDIAEGYSVSREKKESFPLTVTSAQKNPTAFYLCASSISRNGYTFGSGTRLTVV.

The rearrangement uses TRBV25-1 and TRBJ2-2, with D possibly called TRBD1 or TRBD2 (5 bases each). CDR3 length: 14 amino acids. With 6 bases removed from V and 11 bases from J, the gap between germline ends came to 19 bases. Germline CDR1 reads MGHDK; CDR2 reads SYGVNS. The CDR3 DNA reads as TGTGCCAGCAGAAGCCCGGGACCCCCGATAGAGCTGTTTTTT. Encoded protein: CASRSPGPPIELFF.

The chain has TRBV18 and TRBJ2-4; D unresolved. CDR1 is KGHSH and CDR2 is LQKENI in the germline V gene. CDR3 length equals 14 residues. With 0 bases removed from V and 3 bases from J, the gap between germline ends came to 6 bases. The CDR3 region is CASSPPALKNIQYF. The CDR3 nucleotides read TGTGCCAGCTCACCACCGGCCCTCAAAAACATTCAGTACTTC. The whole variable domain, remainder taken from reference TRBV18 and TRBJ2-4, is NAGVMQNPRHLVRRRGQEARLRCSPMKGHSHVYWYRQLPEEGLKFMVYLQKENIIDESGMPKERFSAEFPKEGPSILRIQQVVRGDSAAYFCASSPPALKNIQYFGAGTRLSVL.

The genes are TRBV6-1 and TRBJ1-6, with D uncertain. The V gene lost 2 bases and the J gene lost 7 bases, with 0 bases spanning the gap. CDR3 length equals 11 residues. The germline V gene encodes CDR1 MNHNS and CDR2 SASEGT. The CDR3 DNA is TGTGCCAGCAGTGAAAATTCACCCCTCCACTTT. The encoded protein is CASSENSPLHF.

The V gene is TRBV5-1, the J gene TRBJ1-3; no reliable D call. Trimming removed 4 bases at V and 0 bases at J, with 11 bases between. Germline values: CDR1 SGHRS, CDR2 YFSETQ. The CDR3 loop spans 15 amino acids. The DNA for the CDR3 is TGCGCCAGCAGCCCGTGGACTGACTCTGGAAACACCATATATTTT. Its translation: CASSPWTDSGNTIYF.

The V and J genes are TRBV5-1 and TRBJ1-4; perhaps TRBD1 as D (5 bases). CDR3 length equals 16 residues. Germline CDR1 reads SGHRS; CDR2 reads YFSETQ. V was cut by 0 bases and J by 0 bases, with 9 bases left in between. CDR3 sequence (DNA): TGCGCCAGCAGCTTGGCTCTGGACACAACTAATGAAAAACTGTTTTTT. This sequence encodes CASSLALDTTNEKLFF.

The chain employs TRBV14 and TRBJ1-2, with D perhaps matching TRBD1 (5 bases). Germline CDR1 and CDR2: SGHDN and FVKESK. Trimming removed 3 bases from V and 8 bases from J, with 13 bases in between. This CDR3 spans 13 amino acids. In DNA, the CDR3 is TGTGCCAGCAGCCACCTGAGGGGTCACGGCTACACCTTC. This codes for CASSHLRGHGYTF.

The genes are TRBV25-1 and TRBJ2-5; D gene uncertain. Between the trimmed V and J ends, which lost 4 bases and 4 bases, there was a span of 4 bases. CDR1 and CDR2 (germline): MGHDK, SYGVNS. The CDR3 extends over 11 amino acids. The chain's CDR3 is CASSVAETQYF. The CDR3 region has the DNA TGTGCCAGCAGTGTGGCAGAGACCCAGTACTTC.

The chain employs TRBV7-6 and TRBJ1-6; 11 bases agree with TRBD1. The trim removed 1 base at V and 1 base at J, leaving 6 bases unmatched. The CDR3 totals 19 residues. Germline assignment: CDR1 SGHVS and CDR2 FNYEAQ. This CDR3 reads CASSLGRGDRGSYNSPLHF. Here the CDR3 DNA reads TGTGCCAGCAGCTTAGGAAGAGGGGACAGGGGGTCCTATAATTCACCCCTCCACTTT.

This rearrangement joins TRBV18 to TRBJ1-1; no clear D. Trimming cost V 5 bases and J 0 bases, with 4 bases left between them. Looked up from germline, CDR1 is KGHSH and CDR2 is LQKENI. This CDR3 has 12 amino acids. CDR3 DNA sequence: TGTGCCAGCTCAGCTATGAACACTGAAGCTTTCTTT. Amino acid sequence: CASSAMNTEAFF.

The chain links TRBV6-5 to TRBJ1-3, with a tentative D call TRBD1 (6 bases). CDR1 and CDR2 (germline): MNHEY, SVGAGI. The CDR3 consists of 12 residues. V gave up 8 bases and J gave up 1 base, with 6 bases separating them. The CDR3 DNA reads TGTGCCAGCGGACAGTCTGGAAACACCATATATTTT. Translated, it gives CASGQSGNTIYF.